The next 20 T cell receptor beta chains were all read from a single sample in a study of blood T cell repertoires in COVID-19. TCRdb's copy holds only in-frame clones and misses some; the assay was immunoSEQ multiplex PCR. The repertoire holds roughly 280,000 clones, with approximately 91% as singletons. The sequenced sample consisted of peripheral blood. All receptors derive from a man aged 50 to 60 with acute or convalescent COVID-19.

The genes are TRBV25-1 and TRBJ2-5; D possibly corresponds to TRBD2 (7 bases). CDR3 length: 16 amino acids. The V and J ends lost 0 bases and 5 bases respectively, with 16 bases between them. Germline V CDR1 and CDR2: MGHDK, SYGVNS. The CDR3 sequence is CASSEYRGGAAETQYF. CDR3 coding DNA: TGTGCCAGCAGTGAATACCGAGGGGGGGCTGCGGAGACCCAGTACTTC.

The V call is TRBV10-1, the J call TRBJ2-1, with D uncertain. Trimming removed 6 bases at V and 7 bases at J, with 13 bases between. The CDR3 has 13 amino acids. Germline V CDR1 and CDR2: WNHNN, SYGVQD (reference sequence). This CDR3 is CASSQSHGNEQFF. CDR3 sequence (DNA): TGCGCCAGCAGCCAGTCCCACGGGAATGAGCAGTTCTTC.

On this clone: Other DNA sequences of this sample code for an identical CDR3. The chain combines TRBV3-1 (or the pseudogene TRBV3-2) with TRBJ1-2; D is perhaps TRBD1 (6 bases). This CDR3 has 12 residues. V lost 3 bases and J lost 8, with 10 bases in between. Germline V CDR1 and CDR2: LGHDT, YNNKEL (reference sequence). The CDR3 region is CASSHGQGGYTF. As DNA, the CDR3 is TGTGCCAGCAGCCATGGCCAGGGGGGCTACACCTTC.

The chain has TRBV6-5 and TRBJ2-3; D not certain. Trimming pared 4 bases from V and 4 bases from J, leaving 9 bases between. Germline-derived CDR1 and CDR2 are MNHEY and SVGAGI. The length of the CDR3 is 13 residues. The CDR3 DNA sequence: TGTGCCAGCAGTTCGCCAGGCGCAGATACGCAGTATTTT. This sequence encodes CASSSPGADTQYF.

This clone was seen only once. V gene TRBV14 combines with J gene TRBJ2-2, with TRBD1 as a possible D gene (5 bases). With 4 bases removed from V and 0 bases from J, the gap between germline ends came to 12 bases. The germline CDR1 and CDR2 sequences are SGHDN and FVKESK. The length of the CDR3 is 16 residues. The DNA for the CDR3 is TGTGCCAGCAGCCCCACAGGCGCTACGAACACCGGGGAGCTGTTTTTT. Its translation is CASSPTGATNTGELFF.

The V call is TRBV7-8, the J call TRBJ2-3; a possible D gene is TRBD1 (6 bases). The CDR3 is 17 residues long. Per germline, CDR1 SGHVS and CDR2 FQNEAQ. V lost 5 bases to trimming and J lost 0 bases, with 18 bases between them. CDR3: CASSQRYDRSSTDTQYF. As DNA, the CDR3 is TGTGCCAGCAGCCAGAGGTACGACAGGAGTAGCACAGATACGCAGTATTTT.

The gene calls are TRBV6-6 and TRBJ1-2; unclear D gene. CDR1 and CDR2 (germline): MNHNY, SVGAGI (reference sequence). Trimming removed 0 bases from V and 7 bases from J, with 12 bases in between. The CDR3 runs to 14 residues. CDR3 region: CASSYSEGLSGYTF. For the CDR3, the DNA is TGTGCCAGCAGTTACTCGGAGGGCTTGAGTGGCTACACCTTC.

The chain joins TRBV6-5 to TRBJ2-1; TRBD1 aligns across 9 bases. The J segment lost 7 bases and the V segment lost 2 bases, leaving 6 bases of the junction unmatched. Germline V gene data show CDR1 as MNHEY and CDR2 as SVGAGI. This CDR3 spans 15 amino acids. CDR3 in DNA: TGTGCCAGCAGTTACGGCGACAGGGGGGTAAATGAGCAGTTCTTC. It codes for CASSYGDRGVNEQFF.

This clone was seen a single time. The chain combines TRBV5-6 with TRBJ2-3; D not resolved. Germline V CDR1 and CDR2: SGHDT, YYEEEE. V shed 4 bases and J shed 6 bases, with 12 bases lying between them. This CDR3 region has 13 residues. Here the CDR3 reads CASSLPRKDTQYF. The CDR3 region has the DNA TGTGCCAGCAGCCTTCCGCGAAAGGATACGCAGTATTTT.

This clone occurred once. The chain uses TRBV3-1 (or the pseudogene TRBV3-2) and TRBJ2-5; 7 bases align to TRBD1. The CDR3 runs to 14 residues. From germline, CDR1 is LGHDT and CDR2 YNNKEL (reference sequence). Trimming removed 4 bases from V and 1 base from J; junction bases left unmatched: 3. The CDR3: CASSRGTVQETQYF. The CDR3 nucleotides are TGTGCCAGCAGCCGAGGGACAGTCCAAGAGACCCAGTACTTC.

The chain has TRBV3-1 (or the pseudogene TRBV3-2) and TRBJ1-5, with a possible D match to TRBD1 (6 bases). Trimming cost V 3 bases and J 3 bases, with 15 bases left between them. The CDR3 length is 16 residues. Germline CDR1 LGHDT, CDR2 YNNKEL (reference sequence). The CDR3 DNA reads TGTGCCAGCAGCCAGTCCGGGGTGGGGGCCAATCAGCCCCAGCATTTT. It translates to CASSQSGVGANQPQHF.

The CDR3 reads CASFLHGYTF. The DNA of the CDR3 is TGTGCTAGTTTTCTTCATGGCTACACCTTC. This sequence joins TRBV12-5 and TRBJ1-2; the D is unclear. Deletions cut 8 bases from V and 6 bases from J, with 7 bases between. Germline-derived CDR1 and CDR2 are LGHNT and FRNRAP. The CDR3 consists of 10 residues.

V is TRBV7-2 and J is TRBJ2-7; 9 nucleotides line up with TRBD2. Germline V gene data show CDR1 as SGHTA and CDR2 as FQGNSA. The CDR3 sequence is 16 residues long. V shed 1 base, J shed 4 bases, and the junction held 8 bases outside the gene matches. CDR3: CASSLGWRGGGYEQYF. The CDR3 bases are TGTGCCAGCAGCTTAGGGTGGCGGGGGGGCGGTTACGAGCAGTACTTC.

This rearrangement joins TRBV30 to TRBJ1-2, with 7 positions matching TRBD1. The CDR3 has 14 amino acids. Germline loops: CDR1 GTSNPN, CDR2 SVGIG (reference sequence). J gave up 9 bases and V 0 bases, and 10 bases lay outside the gene matches. Here the CDR3 reads CAWSVLMTQGRYTF. The CDR3 bases are TGTGCCTGGAGTGTCCTCATGACACAGGGGCGCTACACCTTC.

The chain links TRBV6-5 to TRBJ1-4; no firm D call. The CDR3 totals 11 residues. V lost 2 bases and J lost 10, with 5 bases in between. Germline CDR1 MNHEY, CDR2 SVGAGI. This chain's CDR3 is CASSYGGKLFF. Written as DNA, the CDR3 is TGTGCCAGCAGTTACGGCGGAAAACTGTTTTTT.

The V gene is TRBV5-6, the J gene TRBJ2-2; possible D gene TRBD2, 7 bases. Trimming took off 3 bases at V and 4 bases at J, with 25 bases between the two ends. The CDR3 sequence is 19 residues long. Germline V gene lookup returns CDR1 SGHDT and CDR2 YYEEEE. CDR3 sequence (DNA): TGTGCCAGCAGCTCAAGTCGGGGGGCGGGCAGGCCCTTCACCGGGGAGCTGTTTTTT. Its translation: CASSSSRGAGRPFTGELFF.

The V and J genes are TRBV7-9 and TRBJ1-2, with D tentatively TRBD1 (5 bases). V was cut by 1 base and J by 4 bases, with 7 bases left in between. Germline loops: CDR1 SEHNR, CDR2 FQNEAQ (reference sequence). The CDR3 has 13 residues. In DNA, the CDR3 is TGTGCCAGCAGCTTAGGGGGACTCTATGGCTACACCTTC. This sequence encodes CASSLGGLYGYTF.

The chain uses TRBV10-2 and TRBJ2-7; 12 bases align to TRBD2. Germline-derived CDR1 and CDR2 are WSHSY and SAAADI. The CDR3 extends over 14 amino acids. The V and J ends lost 8 bases and 2 bases, in that order; junction bases with no gene match: 4. The DNA for the CDR3 is TGCGCCAGCGTCCCTAGCGGGGGGGCCTACGAGCAGTACTTC. This gives the protein CASVPSGGAYEQYF.

V and J are TRBV27 and TRBJ1-5; D unclear. V was shortened by 2 bases and J by 4 bases, with 18 bases between the two germline ends. The CDR3 runs 17 residues. Germline CDR1 reads MNHEY; CDR2 reads SMNVEV (reference sequence). CDR3 DNA: TGTGCCAGCAGTTTAAGGGAGAGGTACGACAAAAATCAGCCCCAGCATTTT. Amino acids: CASSLRERYDKNQPQHF.

V and J are TRBV6-5 and TRBJ2-7, with D uncertain. V lost 0 bases and J lost 4, with 16 bases in between. Germline loops: CDR1 MNHEY, CDR2 SVGAGI. This CDR3 is 16 amino acids long. In DNA, the CDR3 is TGTGCCAGCAGTTACTCAGGCAGTCAGCGAACGTACGAGCAGTACTTC. It specifies CASSYSGSQRTYEQYF.